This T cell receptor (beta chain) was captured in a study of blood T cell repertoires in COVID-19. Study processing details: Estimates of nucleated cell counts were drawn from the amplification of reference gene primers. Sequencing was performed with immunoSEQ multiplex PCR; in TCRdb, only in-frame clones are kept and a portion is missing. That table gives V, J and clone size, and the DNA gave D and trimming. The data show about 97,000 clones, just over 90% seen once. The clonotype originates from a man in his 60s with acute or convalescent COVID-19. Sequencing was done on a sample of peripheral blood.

This chain's CDR3 is CASSLVEGRSGNTIYF. CDR3 DNA: TGCGCCAGCAGCTTGGTGGAGGGGAGGTCTGGAAACACCATATATTTT. This chain joins TRBV5-1 and TRBJ1-3, with D possibly matching TRBD1 (5 bases). Trimming left V 0 bases short and J 1 base short, with 11 bases between. This CDR3 contains 16 residues. CDR1 is SGHRS and CDR2 is YFSETQ in the germline V gene.